The 11 T cell receptor beta chains below come from one sample, sequenced in a study of T-cell reconstitution after alpha-beta-depleted transplantation in children. For TCRbeta, the library was prepared with unique molecular identifiers. TCRdb re-called the PCR reads with MiXCR, one entry per CDR3 protein. The top ten hold approximately 5% of the sample, which has 700,000 to 950,000 distinct CDR3 sequences, around 17% seen once. Sequenced material: PBMCs, mostly from graft donor cells, taken 360 days after TCRalphabeta/CD19-depleted stem cell transplant. All receptors derive from a male patient aged 10 to 17 who had a stem cell transplant for acute lymphoblastic leukemia, so the T cells may come from the graft donor.

This clonotype was seen a handful of times. The genes are TRBV5-1 and TRBJ2-2; perhaps D is TRBD1 or TRBD2 (5 bases each). Per germline, CDR1 SGHRS and CDR2 YFSETQ. This CDR3 comprises 14 residues. V lost 4 bases to trimming and J lost 3 bases, with 10 bases between them. The CDR3: CASSARDDTGELFF. CDR3 coding DNA: TGCGCCAGCAGCGCCCGGGACGACACCGGGGAGCTGTTTTTT.

The chain combines TRBV5-1 with TRBJ2-5; D uncertain. Trimming removed 3 bases from V and 5 bases from J, with 14 bases in between. The CDR3 runs 14 residues. Germline lookup yields CDR1 SGHRS and CDR2 YFSETQ. CDR3 in amino acids: CASSWSTAHETQYF. CDR3 in DNA: TGCGCCAGCAGCTGGTCGACGGCTCATGAGACCCAGTACTTC.

This clonotype has a handful of counts. For the CDR3, the DNA is TGTGCCAGCAGAAAGTCGGGACAGGTCGTCACAGATACGCAGTATTTT. Residues: CASRKSGQVVTDTQYF. The chain employs TRBV7-3 and TRBJ2-3; 8 bases match TRBD1. Germline V gene sequence: CDR1 SGHTA, CDR2 FQGTGA. This CDR3 region has 16 residues. The junction had 10 bases not matched to a gene; V was cut back by 6 bases and J by 2 bases.

This chain joins TRBV12-3 or TRBV12-4 and TRBJ2-6; TRBD2 might be the D (5 bases). V was pared by 2 bases and J by 2 bases, with 10 bases between. The CDR3 covers 16 residues. CDR3 protein: CASSLTRVPGANVLTF. As DNA, the CDR3 is TGTGCCAGCAGTTTAACGAGGGTACCTGGGGCCAACGTCCTGACTTTC.

This clonotype was seen a handful of times. The chain uses TRBV7-9 and TRBJ2-7, with TRBD2 identical over 7 bases. Germline lookup yields CDR1 SEHNR and CDR2 FQNEAQ (reference sequence). CDR3 length: 15 amino acids. Germline trimming cut 5 bases from V and 4 bases from J; bases unmatched to any gene: 11. The CDR3 DNA sequence: TGTGCCAGCAGCCTTACCGGGACTAAAGATTACGAGCAGTACTTC. It specifies CASSLTGTKDYEQYF.

This clonotype occurred a few times. The chain has TRBV15 and TRBJ2-4; 7 positions match TRBD2. V was clipped by 7 bases and J by 2 bases; unmatched bases: 11. Germline CDR1 LNHNV, CDR2 YYDKDF (reference sequence). The CDR3 length is 16 residues. CDR3 loop: CATTRAGFDPKNIQYF. The DNA of the CDR3 is TGTGCCACCACCCGAGCGGGATTCGACCCCAAAAACATTCAGTACTTC.

The chain links TRBV23-1 to TRBJ2-2; 12 bases map to TRBD2. TRBV23-1 is marked as an open reading frame, function uncertain. With 3 bases clipped from V and 2 bases from J, the junction kept 13 bases outside the gene matches. This CDR3 has 20 amino acids. The CDR3, as DNA: TGCGCCAGCAGTCACCCGGACAGACGGACTAGCGGGACAAACACCGGGGAGCTGTTTTTT. It encodes CASSHPDRRTSGTNTGELFF.

This rearrangement joins TRBV12-3 or TRBV12-4 to TRBJ2-2; a weak D match, TRBD2 (5 bases). V was clipped by 10 bases and J by 0 bases, with 12 bases between them. The CDR3 sequence is 14 residues long. CDR3 nucleotides: TGTGCCACCGCCCGGGGATCGAACACCGGGGAGCTGTTTTTT. As protein: CATARGSNTGELFF.

J is TRBJ1-5 and V is TRBV20-1, with D possibly TRBD1 on 5 matching bases. With 4 bases removed from V and 2 bases from J, the gap between germline ends came to 18 bases. Germline V lookup: CDR1 DFQATT, CDR2 SNEGSKA (reference sequence). There are 16 residues in the CDR3. The DNA for the CDR3 is TGCAGTGCTAAACCCGGGGGTCCATTAGGCAATCAGCCCCAGCATTTT. Its protein product is CSAKPGGPLGNQPQHF.

The chain employs TRBV2 and TRBJ2-7; D gene ambiguous. V was clipped by 7 bases and J by 6 bases, with 10 bases between them. Germline values: CDR1 SNHLY, CDR2 FYNNEI. This CDR3 has 11 amino acids. The CDR3 sequence is CASTRGPEQYF. DNA for the CDR3: TGTGCCAGCACGCGTGGTCCCGAGCAGTACTTC.

This clonotype was seen only a few times. J is TRBJ2-1 and V is TRBV20-1; D gene ambiguous. Per the germline V gene, CDR1 is DFQATT and CDR2 is SNEGSKA (reference sequence). The germline V and J ends were trimmed by 3 bases and 10 bases, with 10 bases remaining between them. The CDR3 has 11 residues. Here the CDR3 reads CSASLAMEQFF. The CDR3 DNA is TGCAGTGCTAGTCTGGCGATGGAGCAGTTCTTC.